The 24 T cell receptor beta chains below were found in one sample sequenced in a study of Graves' ophthalmopathy and Graves' hyperthyroidism. For repertoire sequencing, the TCR beta CDR3 regions were amplified from RNA transcripts. Investigators did first-round RT-PCR with HTBI primers, then second-round multiplex PCR. TCRdb re-analysed the multiplex PCR reads in MiXCR, keeping a single row per CDR3 protein. The table records 620,000 or so distinct CDR3 sequences, about 20% of them present only once. Sequences were obtained from peripheral blood. The receptors shown here come from a woman younger than 35 with stable Graves' hyperthyroidism. Some clones in this sample may be carry-over from other donors' samples.

This clonotype was seen many times. The rearrangement uses TRBV6-1 and TRBJ1-2; D might be TRBD1 (5 bases). CDR3 size: 13 residues. Trimming pared 5 bases from V and 7 bases from J, leaving 14 bases between. The germline V gene encodes CDR1 MNHNS and CDR2 SASEGT. In nucleotides, the CDR3 is TGTGCCAGCAGTCGGCCAGGGAGGCCTGGCTACACCTTC. Its translation is CASSRPGRPGYTF.

The V and J genes are TRBV14 and TRBJ1-1, with D uncertain. The germline CDR1 and CDR2 sequences are SGHDN and FVKESK. V lost 5 bases, J lost 5 bases, and 12 bases lay in between. The CDR3 is 13 amino acids. This CDR3 reads CASSITKGTEAFF. The CDR3 region has the DNA TGTGCCAGCAGCATAACGAAGGGTACTGAAGCTTTCTTT.

In this sample, this clonotype turned up many times. The CDR3 loop is CASTSGVGEQYF. CDR3 nucleotide sequence: TGTGCCAGCACCTCAGGGGTGGGTGAGCAGTACTTC. The chain has TRBV12-3 or TRBV12-4 and TRBJ2-7; TRBD1 is a possible D gene (6 bases). V was cut by 7 bases and J by 7 bases, with 14 bases left in between. There are 12 residues in the CDR3.

The chain has TRBV9 and TRBJ2-5; TRBD2 is a possible D gene (7 bases). This CDR3 region has 14 residues. With 0 bases removed from V and 4 bases from J, the gap between germline ends came to 10 bases. Per the germline V gene, CDR1 is SGDLS and CDR2 is YYNGEE. CDR3 sequence: CASSVAGGLETQYF. CDR3 coding DNA: TGTGCCAGCAGCGTAGCGGGGGGCCTAGAGACCCAGTACTTC.

This clonotype occurred many times. This CDR3 is CSAMRGNSNQPQHF. DNA for the CDR3: TGCAGTGCTATGAGGGGGAATAGCAATCAGCCCCAGCATTTT. The chain carries TRBV20-1 and TRBJ1-5, with D possibly being TRBD1 (6 bases). Germline loops: CDR1 DFQATT, CDR2 SNEGSKA (reference sequence). The V gene lost 4 bases and the J gene lost 0 bases, with 10 bases spanning the gap. The CDR3 is made up of 14 amino acids.

This clonotype was seen at least ten times. The chain employs TRBV24-1 and TRBJ1-2, with 9 bases aligning to TRBD1. The CDR3 has 14 residues. Trimming at V came to 2 bases and at J to 5 bases, leaving 2 bases not matched to a gene. Germline V gene sequence: CDR1 KGHDR, CDR2 SFDVKD. This chain's CDR3 is CATSDWDRVYGYTF. As DNA, the CDR3 is TGTGCCACCAGTGATTGGGACAGGGTTTATGGCTACACCTTC.

The gene calls are TRBV6-1 and TRBJ1-5; D gene ambiguous. Germline V gene sequence: CDR1 MNHNS, CDR2 SASEGT. The CDR3 consists of 16 residues. V was trimmed by 4 bases and J by 0 bases, leaving 13 bases between them. In DNA form, the CDR3 reads TGTGCCAGCAGTGTAAAGGGCTGGGATAGCAATCAGCCCCAGCATTTT. Translating it yields CASSVKGWDSNQPQHF.

This clonotype was counted ten times or more. The rearrangement links TRBV12-3 or TRBV12-4 to TRBJ1-1; tentatively, D is TRBD1 (5 bases). The V end lost 7 bases, the J end lost 7 bases, and 19 bases lay between the germline ends. The length of the CDR3 is 14 residues. DNA of the CDR3: TGTGCCAGCAAGGAATATGGGGTGGGGGGTGAAGCTTTCTTT. Its protein product is CASKEYGVGGEAFF.

This clonotype appeared many times. CDR3 sequence reads: CASTELQGARNSPLHF. The CDR3 coding sequence is TGTGCCAGCACCGAATTACAGGGGGCCCGAAATTCACCCCTCCACTTT. This chain links TRBV6-1 with TRBJ1-6; 9 bases map to TRBD1. This CDR3 has 16 residues. With V trimmed by 7 bases and J by 7 bases, 11 bases remained unmatched. Per the germline V gene, CDR1 is MNHNS and CDR2 is SASEGT.

V usage is TRBV6-4 and J usage is TRBJ2-2; D not resolved. V was cut by 2 bases and J by 4 bases, with 8 bases left in between. The CDR3 contains 14 residues. Germline V CDR1 and CDR2: MRHNA, SNTAGT. In DNA form, the CDR3 reads TGTGCCAGCAGTGACAGGCCTCTCACCGGGGAGCTGTTTTTT. As protein: CASSDRPLTGELFF.

The chain recombines TRBV3-1 with TRBJ2-7, with a tentative D call TRBD2 (5 bases). Germline CDR1 is LGHDT and CDR2 is YNNKEL (reference sequence). The CDR3 covers 14 residues. With 3 bases removed from V and 1 base from J, the gap between germline ends came to 10 bases. The CDR3 protein is CASSHTTGSYEQYF. DNA of the CDR3: TGTGCCAGCAGCCACACAACGGGGTCCTACGAGCAGTACTTC.

This clonotype occurred many times. The genes are TRBV2 and TRBJ2-7; 12 bases line up with TRBD1. Germline V CDR1 and CDR2: SNHLY, FYNNEI. V lost 7 bases, J lost 0 bases, and 4 bases stayed unmatched. There are 15 residues in the CDR3. CDR3 loop: CASNKGQGASYEQYF. Written as DNA, the CDR3 is TGTGCCAGCAATAAGGGACAGGGGGCCTCCTACGAGCAGTACTTC.

The table lists this clonotype with many counts. The chain is built from TRBV6-1 and TRBJ1-3; 10 positions match TRBD1. This CDR3 has 16 amino acids. V gave up 5 bases and J gave up 2 bases; unmatched junction bases: 6. Germline CDR1 MNHNS, CDR2 SASEGT. This CDR3 reads CASSKTGGLAGNTIYF. CDR3 coding DNA: TGTGCCAGCAGTAAGACAGGGGGCCTCGCTGGAAACACCATATATTTT.

Many counts were recorded for this clonotype. This rearrangement joins TRBV12-3 or TRBV12-4 to TRBJ1-4; 8 bases line up with TRBD1. The J segment lost 8 bases and the V segment lost 6 bases, leaving 11 bases of the junction unmatched. The CDR3 has 15 residues. In DNA, the CDR3 is TGTGCCAGCAGCGTACAGGGGGTTAGGGGAGAAAAACTGTTTTTT. Protein: CASSVQGVRGEKLFF.

The chain couples TRBV3-1 to TRBJ2-5, with 8 bases lining up with TRBD2. Trimming took 0 bases from V and 4 from J; bases not matched to a gene: 16. In germline, CDR1 is LGHDT, CDR2 YNNKEL (reference sequence). The CDR3 is 19 residues long. CDR3 residues: CASSQDRWGSGTAPETQYF. CDR3 coding DNA: TGTGCCAGCAGCCAAGATAGATGGGGTAGCGGGACCGCCCCAGAGACCCAGTACTTC.

This clonotype was counted ten times or more. The rearrangement joins TRBV5-6 to TRBJ2-7; 13 bases are shared with TRBD2. V lost 5 bases to trimming and J lost 3 bases; unmatched junction nucleotides: 5. The CDR3 runs to 15 residues. The germline CDR1 and CDR2 sequences are SGHDT and YYEEEE. The chain's CDR3 is CASSYGLAGVYEQYF. The CDR3 DNA reads TGTGCCAGCAGTTATGGACTAGCGGGAGTCTACGAGCAGTACTTC.

In regard to this clonotype: A clone one base away is much larger, so this may be a read error. It is likely a read error, because the conserved phenylalanine at the end of the CDR3 is missing. The chain carries TRBV7-9 and TRBJ1-3; D unresolved. This CDR3 has 12 residues. Per germline, CDR1 SEHNR and CDR2 FQNEAQ (reference sequence). Trimming shortened V by 4 bases and J by 4 bases, and 5 bases separated the two germline ends. Here the CDR3 reads CASSSVGNTIYY. DNA of the CDR3: TGTGCCAGCAGCTCGGTCGGAAACACCATATATTAT.

This clonotype was detected many times. V is TRBV20-1 and J is TRBJ2-5; 13 bases align to TRBD2. CDR1 and CDR2 (germline): DFQATT, SNEGSKA (reference sequence). The J segment lost 3 bases and the V segment lost 6 bases, leaving 4 bases of the junction unmatched. This CDR3 comprises 14 residues. The CDR3 here is CSAAGLAGKETQYF. CDR3 nucleotides: TGCAGTGCCGCGGGACTAGCGGGGAAAGAGACCCAGTACTTC.

The table lists this clonotype with a few counts. The chain has TRBV28 and TRBJ2-2; TRBD1 is a possible D gene (6 bases). CDR1 and CDR2 (germline): MDHEN, SYDVKM. The CDR3 consists of 15 residues. Trimming left V 3 bases short and J 6 bases short, with 14 bases between. CDR3 sequence: CASSFLGGDAGELFF. Here the CDR3 DNA reads TGTGCCAGCAGTTTTTTAGGGGGTGACGCCGGGGAGCTGTTTTTT.

In its sample, this clonotype was seen a few times. The chain couples TRBV2 to TRBJ2-7; 8 bases align to TRBD1. Germline V gene lookup returns CDR1 SNHLY and CDR2 FYNNEI. This CDR3 has 14 residues. Unmatched junction bases numbered 8, after V lost 3 bases and J lost 7 bases. The CDR3 bases are TGTGCCAGCAGTGATAAGGACAGGGTGGGAGAGCAGTACTTC. Residues: CASSDKDRVGEQYF. Full variable domain (outside the CDR3, taken from reference TRBV2 and TRBJ2-7): EPEVTQTPSHQVTQMGQEVILRCVPISNHLYFYWYRQILGQKVEFLVSFYNNEISEKSEIFDDQFSVERPDGSNFTLKIRSTKLEDSAMYFCASSDKDRVGEQYFGPGTRLTVT.

This clonotype appeared many times. The chain carries TRBV11-2 and TRBJ1-6; possibly TRBD1 for D (5 bases). V lost 5 bases, J lost 10 bases, and 15 bases lay in between. The CDR3 totals 14 residues. Per germline, CDR1 SGHAT and CDR2 FQNNGV. In DNA form, the CDR3 reads TGTGCCAGCAGCCTCCCCTGGGGGAACTCACCCCTCCACTTT. This encodes CASSLPWGNSPLHF.

This clonotype came up many times. The chain carries TRBV7-2 and TRBJ2-5; 8 nucleotides align to TRBD2. Germline trimming cut 5 bases from V and 0 bases from J; bases unmatched to any gene: 5. This CDR3 region has 15 residues. From germline, CDR1 is SGHTA and CDR2 FQGNSA. The DNA for the CDR3 is TGTGCCAGCAGCGAAGCGGGAGCCAACCAAGAGACCCAGTACTTC. Its protein is CASSEAGANQETQYF. Supplemented by reference TRBV7-2 and TRBJ2-5, the full variable domain reads GAGVSQSPSNKVTEKGKDVELRCDPISGHTALYWYRQSLGQGLEFLIYFQGNSAPDKSGLPSDRFSAERTGGSVSTLTIQRTQQEDSAVYLCASSEAGANQETQYFGPGTRLLVL.

The chain joins TRBV30 to TRBJ2-2; TRBD2 matches 9 bases. CDR3 size: 15 residues. Germline V CDR1 and CDR2: GTSNPN, SVGIG (reference sequence). V gave up 3 bases and J gave up 2 bases; unmatched junction bases: 4. CDR3 region: CAWRVSGRNTGELFF. The CDR3 nucleotides are TGTGCCTGGAGGGTTAGCGGGAGAAACACCGGGGAGCTGTTTTTT.

The CDR3 DNA follows: TGCGCCAGCAGCTTTAAGATGGGACAGGGATTTGTAGAGACCCAGTACTTC. Translating gives CASSFKMGQGFVETQYF. The chain carries TRBV5-1 and TRBJ2-5, with TRBD1 identical over 9 bases. The CDR3 consists of 17 residues. With V trimmed by 2 bases and J by 4 bases, 12 bases remained unmatched. Germline-derived CDR1 and CDR2 are SGHRS and YFSETQ. Full variable domain (missing parts from reference TRBV5-1 and TRBJ2-5): KAGVTQTPRYLIKTRGQQVTLSCSPISGHRSVSWYQQTPGQGLQFLFEYFSETQRNKGNFPGRFSGRQFSNSRSEMNVSTLELGDSALYLCASSFKMGQGFVETQYFGPGTRLLVL.